Described below is a single TCR beta chain sequence and its context. No antigen is known for it. The data belong to a study of blood T cells in healthy people across ages. About the study: Template switching picked up about one barcoded beta molecule for each two T cells. Study results and caveats: The donors' CMV status was not determined, possibly confounding changes in expanded clonotypes.

This CDR3 has 12 amino acids. The V end lost 3 bases, the J end lost 6 bases, and 9 bases lay between the germline ends. Germline assignment: CDR1 GTSNPN and CDR2 SVGIG (reference sequence). A J-beta primer mix and a sample-barcoded 5' primer were used in a second PCR of about 7 to 12 cycles. The yield of each sample was at least 2.5 million CDR3-containing paired-end reads. TCRdb recomputed calls from the 5' RACE reads with MiXCR, one row per CDR3 protein. This table has more than 450,000 distinct CDR3 sequences, 25% to 35% appearing once. These data were also reused for a study on T cells of mothers and their children.

The clonotype was recovered from a boy aged 2 to 9 in good health. V is TRBV30 and J is TRBJ2-4; possibly TRBD1 for D (5 bases). Input material: blood. The CDR3 here is CAWRDDRNIQYF. In DNA form, the CDR3 reads TGTGCCTGGAGGGATGACAGAAACATTCAGTACTTC.